The sequence of this T cell receptor (beta chain) was determined in a study of cytotoxic CD8 clonotypes in ibrutinib-treated CLL (dated by TCRdb to about 2021). For context, the study as a whole: The cohort included around 15 treatment-naive and roughly ten relapsed/refractory patients; 17 were IGHV unmutated. Response samples were taken after a median of around 13 months on treatment, ranging from about 6 to 40 months. Cryopreserved peripheral blood mononuclear cells were obtained before treatment, at response, and at either sustained remission or disease progression. Of the 80 to 95 participants in the trial, about two dozen had longitudinal samples available. Patients were still on ibrutinib when every remission and progressive disease sample was collected. Partial responses were observed in 24 patients and complete responses in 2; after a median follow-up of around 68 months, remission was maintained in approximately 14 patients and progression was observed in 12. Samples averaged around 280,000 productive templates and more than 85,000 productive rearrangements.

General findings and caveats noted by the study authors: Sampling times were not matched between sustained-remission and progressing patients, and lymph node repertoires were not studied. Public clonotypes were rare and either shrank or stayed stable during treatment, and the rise in clonality at ibrutinib response reflected expansion of private clonotypes. At ibrutinib response clonality went up, during sustained remission it held steady, and at progression it dropped back toward baseline. Baseline clonality exceeded that of age-matched healthy donors and correlated strongly with circulating CD8+ T-cell counts.

A MiSeq instrument was used for deep resolution sequencing, which targeted depths ranging from 1 in 1 million up to 1 in 200,000 T cells, with coverage averaging 10x for each clonotype. The immunoSEQ hsTCRB Kit was used to generate the TCR beta libraries. In the paper's pipeline: Data were analyzed with ImmunoSEQ Data Assistant and ImmunoSEQ Analyzer, with V, D and J genes assigned per IMGT definitions. Clonality was computed as one minus normalized Shannon entropy of productive rearrangement frequencies, ranging from 0 to 1. Only overrepresented clonotypes making up at least 0.05% of the repertoire of each patient were included in the public clonotype analysis. Some 13 age-matched healthy donor repertoires from immuneACCESS served as clonality controls. Held by TCRdb, this immuneACCESS table contains in-frame sequences only and omits some clones. Under half of the omission traces to an unresolved V gene where checked; the cause of the rest is unknown. Clonal size and the V and J genes are those of that table, whereas D and trimming came from the DNA. The sample table records nearly 300,000 clones; roughly four fifths of these occur just once. The ten largest clones represent about 5% of the sample.

Of note for this clone: Its antigen is not yet known. Base quality data are lacking; no much larger clone is found one base away.

The CDR3 has 14 amino acids, counting the end cysteine and phenylalanine. The retained sequence is limited to the CDR3, 42 bases, with the frame set at the first base. Taken from the germline V gene, the CDR1 and CDR2 loops are SGHTA and FQGTGA. Trimming takes 2 bases from V and 4 bases from J, and the germline ends sit 9 bases apart. This specimen's time point label, interpreted: progressive disease on ibrutinib. For TCR beta library preparation, about 2 micrograms of genomic DNA was extracted from cryopreserved PBMCs. Longitudinal blood samples from CLL patients receiving ibrutinib monotherapy were subjected to high-throughput TCR beta sequencing. The patients took part in an open-label, single-center phase 2 trial of ibrutinib monotherapy.

The sequence was obtained from a human donor with chronic lymphocytic leukemia. The chain couples TRBV7-3 to TRBJ2-1; a tentative D match to TRBD2 spans 6 bases. This specimen was PBMCs, taken at disease progression, from a patient treated with ibrutinib. At the DNA level, the sequence is TGTGCCAGCAGCTTATCTAGCGAGTACAATGAGCAGTTCTTC. It translates as CASSLSSEYNEQFF.